Described below is a single TCR beta chain sequence and its context. Its cognate antigen is unknown. This sample was taken from a study of T cell responses to AZD1222 COVID-19 vaccine. Study conclusions and caveats: Baseline testing showed seropositivity in only a handful of AZD1222 recipients. Donors were largely white British and mainly female; clonal diversity was possibly underestimated.

Assay used: immunoSEQ multiplex PCR; TCRdb lists only in-frame clones, some missing. The table has some 120,000 clones, 80% to 90% seen once; the top ten hold 15% to 20%. The germline gives CDR1 MDHEN, CDR2 SYDVKM. The germline V and J ends were trimmed by 3 bases and 5 bases, with 14 bases remaining between them. The CDR3 loop spans 16 amino acids. The chain links TRBV28 to TRBJ1-6; D is undetermined. This receptor was obtained from an adult in good health. Here the sequenced sample was peripheral blood, taken on day 0 of MenACWY control vaccination. CDR3 coding DNA: TGTGCCAGCAGTTTGAAAGGGATGGGCCATAATTCACCCCTCCACTTT. It encodes CASSLKGMGHNSPLHF.